Only a few counts were recorded for the clone carrying this T cell receptor beta chain. Amplification used 60 Vbeta primers and 13 Jbeta primers. The protocol was immunoSEQ multiplex PCR, while the TCRdb copy is restricted to in-frame clones and leaves out a portion. The table shows about 130,000 clones, with over 9.5% occurring only once. The ends were cut back, 3 bases at V and 3 bases at J, with 10 bases in the middle. The CDR3 extends over 14 amino acids. The germline V gene has CDR1 MGHRA and CDR2 YSYEKL. This entry belongs to a study of cytomegalovirus exposure and HLA in healthy donors. The rearrangement links TRBV4-1 to TRBJ2-3; D possibly corresponds to TRBD1 (6 bases). This clonotype was obtained from a woman in her late teens or twenties in good health and CMV-seropositive. Sequencing was done on a sample of PBMCs. The CDR3 DNA reads as TGCGCCAGCAGCCACTCGACAGGAACAGATACGCAGTATTTT. Residues: CASSHSTGTDTQYF.